A selection of T cell receptor beta chains follows, all from one sample in a study of T cells after yellow fever vaccination. One entry per CDR3 protein, called by TCRdb with MiXCR from the 5' RACE reads. The sample holds a few hundred thousand distinct CDR3 sequences, over 3.5% seen once. The specimen comprised PBMCs, sampled 5 days after the yellow fever booster vaccination. The receptors derive from a man between 18 and 35 years old who received the YFV17D yellow fever vaccine. The conserved cysteine and the conserved F or W are not part of the CDR3 here. Fields, in order: V gene, clone size, CDR3 length, J gene, CDR3 protein. The size field is filled for only some rows; it gives once, few, many or a size class.

V gene: TRBV5-1; clone size: few; CDR3 length: 13; J gene: TRBJ2-5; CDR3 protein: ASNRIGGEQETQY
V gene: TRBV5-1; clone size: .; CDR3 length: 14; J gene: TRBJ2-1; CDR3 protein: ASSVTLAGKYNEQF
V gene: TRBV2; clone size: many; CDR3 length: 11; J gene: TRBJ1-5; CDR3 protein: ASSDGGNQPQH
V gene: TRBV20-1; clone size: .; CDR3 length: 12; J gene: TRBJ2-1; CDR3 protein: SASRRGGLNEQF
V gene: TRBV6-5; clone size: .; CDR3 length: 14; J gene: TRBJ2-1; CDR3 protein: ASSYLPRFGQNEQF
V gene: TRBV6-5; clone size: few; CDR3 length: 13; J gene: TRBJ2-3; CDR3 protein: ASSHGRVAHNTQY
V gene: TRBV21-1; clone size: .; CDR3 length: 14; J gene: TRBJ2-1; CDR3 protein: ASSRPGGDRAHEQF
V gene: TRBV12-3/TRBV12-4; clone size: few; CDR3 length: 12; J gene: TRBJ2-5; CDR3 protein: ASRRRHGQETQY
V gene: TRBV30; clone size: few; CDR3 length: 14; J gene: TRBJ2-2; CDR3 protein: AWSPPGKLATGELF
V gene: TRBV11-3; clone size: .; CDR3 length: 12; J gene: TRBJ2-3; CDR3 protein: ASSAGGRAGAQY
V gene: TRBV5-6; clone size: few; CDR3 length: 13; J gene: TRBJ2-3; CDR3 protein: ASSFGTALTDTQY
V gene: TRBV3-1; clone size: few; CDR3 length: 14; J gene: TRBJ1-4; CDR3 protein: ASSQGPAVVNEKLF
V gene: TRBV20-1; clone size: many; CDR3 length: 11; J gene: TRBJ2-5; CDR3 protein: SASGGVEETQY
V gene: TRBV6-4; clone size: few; CDR3 length: 14; J gene: TRBJ1-1; CDR3 protein: ASSPTRQGFNTEAF
V gene: TRBV19; clone size: many; CDR3 length: 13; J gene: TRBJ1-1; CDR3 protein: ASTPKGGRNTEAF
V gene: TRBV4-1; clone size: many; CDR3 length: 11; J gene: TRBJ2-7; CDR3 protein: ASSQQGSHEQY
V gene: TRBV12-3/TRBV12-4; clone size: few; CDR3 length: 13; J gene: TRBJ1-5; CDR3 protein: ASTSIGQGHQPQH
V gene: TRBV18; clone size: few; CDR3 length: 13; J gene: TRBJ1-3; CDR3 protein: ASSPRQGSGNTIY
V gene: TRBV5-1; clone size: many; CDR3 length: 11; J gene: TRBJ2-1; CDR3 protein: ASSKDRYNEQF
V gene: TRBV7-9; clone size: many; CDR3 length: 13; J gene: TRBJ1-1; CDR3 protein: ASSSPTGQGTEAF
V gene: TRBV19; clone size: .; CDR3 length: 17; J gene: TRBJ2-1; CDR3 protein: ASSFQDTQGISLLNEQF
V gene: TRBV11-2; clone size: many; CDR3 length: 15; J gene: TRBJ1-2; CDR3 protein: ASSLLSPRTANYGYT
V gene: TRBV21-1; clone size: few; CDR3 length: 16; J gene: TRBJ2-2; CDR3 protein: ASSKKELAGGNTGELF
V gene: TRBV6-6; clone size: many; CDR3 length: 14; J gene: TRBJ2-2; CDR3 protein: ASRIGRGPFTGELF
V gene: TRBV2; clone size: .; CDR3 length: 11; J gene: TRBJ2-5; CDR3 protein: ASSVVRLETQY
V gene: TRBV7-6; clone size: many; CDR3 length: 11; J gene: TRBJ2-3; CDR3 protein: ASSSPILDTQY
V gene: TRBV4-2; clone size: few; CDR3 length: 12; J gene: TRBJ1-2; CDR3 protein: ASSQTGTAISYT
V gene: TRBV7-2; clone size: .; CDR3 length: 15; J gene: TRBJ1-6; CDR3 protein: ASSLAYGQDYNSPLH
V gene: TRBV29-1; clone size: few; CDR3 length: 13; J gene: TRBJ2-3; CDR3 protein: SVEGTGTRTDTQY
V gene: TRBV24-1; clone size: .; CDR3 length: 13; J gene: TRBJ2-1; CDR3 protein: ATSDSGGAYNEQF
V gene: TRBV20-1; clone size: few; CDR3 length: 14; J gene: TRBJ2-5; CDR3 protein: SAKGLAGTYQETQY
V gene: TRBV12-3/TRBV12-4; clone size: .; CDR3 length: 13; J gene: TRBJ2-7; CDR3 protein: ASSSRTGTGYEQY
V gene: TRBV6-5; clone size: many; CDR3 length: 12; J gene: TRBJ1-1; CDR3 protein: ASSYSGGNTEAF
V gene: TRBV20-1; clone size: few; CDR3 length: 13; J gene: TRBJ1-6; CDR3 protein: SVHRPGAYNSPLH
V gene: TRBV20-1; clone size: few; CDR3 length: 14; J gene: TRBJ2-5; CDR3 protein: SATGTSGGAAETQY
V gene: TRBV7-2; clone size: many; CDR3 length: 14; J gene: TRBJ2-1; CDR3 protein: ASSDQPTGTGNEQF